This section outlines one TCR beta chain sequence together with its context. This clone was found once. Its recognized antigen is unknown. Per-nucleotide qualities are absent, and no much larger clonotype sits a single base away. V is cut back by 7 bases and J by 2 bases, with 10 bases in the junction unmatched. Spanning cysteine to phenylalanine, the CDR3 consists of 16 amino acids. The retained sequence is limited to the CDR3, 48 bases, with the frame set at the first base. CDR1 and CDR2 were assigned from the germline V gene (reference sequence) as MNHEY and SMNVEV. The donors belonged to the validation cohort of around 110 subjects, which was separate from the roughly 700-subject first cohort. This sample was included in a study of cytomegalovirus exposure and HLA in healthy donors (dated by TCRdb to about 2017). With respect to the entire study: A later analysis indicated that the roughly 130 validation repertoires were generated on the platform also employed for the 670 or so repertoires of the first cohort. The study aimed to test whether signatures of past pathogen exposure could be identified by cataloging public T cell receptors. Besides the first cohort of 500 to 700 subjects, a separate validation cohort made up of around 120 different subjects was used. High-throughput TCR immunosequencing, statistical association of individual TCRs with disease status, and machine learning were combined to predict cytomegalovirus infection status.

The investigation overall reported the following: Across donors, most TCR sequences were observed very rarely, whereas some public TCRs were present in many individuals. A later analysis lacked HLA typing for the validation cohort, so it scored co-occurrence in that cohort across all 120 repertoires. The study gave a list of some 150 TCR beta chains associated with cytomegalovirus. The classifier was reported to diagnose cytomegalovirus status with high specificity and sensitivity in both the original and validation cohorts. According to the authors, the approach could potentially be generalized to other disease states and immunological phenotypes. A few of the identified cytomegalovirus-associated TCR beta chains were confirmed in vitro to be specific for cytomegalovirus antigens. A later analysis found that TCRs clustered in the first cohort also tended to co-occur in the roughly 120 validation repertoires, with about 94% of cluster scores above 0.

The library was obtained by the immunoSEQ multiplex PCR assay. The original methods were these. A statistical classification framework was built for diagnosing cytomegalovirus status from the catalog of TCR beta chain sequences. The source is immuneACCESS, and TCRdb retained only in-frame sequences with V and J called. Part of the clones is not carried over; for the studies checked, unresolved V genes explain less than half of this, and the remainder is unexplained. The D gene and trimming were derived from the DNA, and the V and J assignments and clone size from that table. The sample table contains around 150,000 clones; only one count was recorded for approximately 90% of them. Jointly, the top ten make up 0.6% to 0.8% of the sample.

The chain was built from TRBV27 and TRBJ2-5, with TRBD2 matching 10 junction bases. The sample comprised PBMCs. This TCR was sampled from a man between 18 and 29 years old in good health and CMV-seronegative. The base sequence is TGTGCCAGCACCCCCGTTAGCGGGGGGACGCAAGAGACCCAGTACTTC. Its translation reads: CASTPVSGGTQETQYF.